This paragraph reports one T cell receptor beta chain. The antigen is unknown. Measured with immunoSEQ multiplex PCR; TCRdb has only the in-frame clones, and not every one. The table shows some 58,000 clones, with 75% to 80% occurring only once. These data originate in a study of memory CD4+ T cells and cytomegalovirus serostatus. About the research overall: Of the healthy Belgian adults, under 10 were CMV seropositive and around 22 seronegative.

This CDR3 contains 14 residues. V gave up 3 bases and J gave up 9 bases; unmatched junction bases: 6. The germline gives CDR1 KGHSH, CDR2 LQKENI. Overall study results and limits: CMV serostatus prediction reached median AUC roughly 0.95, or 0.91 with US-trained model. 67 of 164 known CMV-associated TCRbeta sequences appeared in CD4+ memory. The CMV-associated TCR signature appears largely within the CD4+ memory repertoire.

Single viable CD3+CD4+CD8-CD45RO+ cells were sorted as the memory CD4+ T cells. The sequence came from an adult in good health and CMV-seronegative. Sequencing used memory CD4+ T cells from blood. V usage is TRBV18 and J usage is TRBJ2-1; TRBD1 matches 9 bases. The CDR3: CASSPETGGPEQFF. The CDR3 DNA reads as TGTGCCAGCTCACCCGAAACAGGGGGCCCTGAGCAGTTCTTC.